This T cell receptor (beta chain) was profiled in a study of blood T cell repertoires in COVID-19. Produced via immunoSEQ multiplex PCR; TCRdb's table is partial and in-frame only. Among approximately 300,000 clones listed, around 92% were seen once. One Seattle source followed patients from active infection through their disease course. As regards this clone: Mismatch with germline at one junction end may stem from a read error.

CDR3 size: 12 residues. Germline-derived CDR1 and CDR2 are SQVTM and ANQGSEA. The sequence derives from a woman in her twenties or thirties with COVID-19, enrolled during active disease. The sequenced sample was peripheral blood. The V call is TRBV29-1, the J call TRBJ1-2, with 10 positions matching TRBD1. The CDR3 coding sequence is TGCAGCGCTGAAGGACAGGGGGACGGCTACACCTTC. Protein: CSAEGQGDGYTF.